What follows are 15 T cell receptor beta chains derived from one specimen sequenced in a study of OX40 agonist ivuxolimab in advanced cancers. Measured with immunoSEQ multiplex PCR; TCRdb has only the in-frame clones, and not every one. The sample holds tens of thousands of clones, approximately 89% seen once. The sequencing here drew on CD4+ or CD8+ T cells sorted from blood, taken in a trial of the OX40 agonist ivuxolimab. Receptor source: an adult with an advanced solid tumor such as melanoma, head and neck, liver or kidney cancer.

This chain connects TRBV30 to TRBJ1-1, with a weak D call TRBD1 (6 bases). V lost 8 bases and J lost 3, with 13 bases in between. Germline CDR1 is GTSNPN and CDR2 is SVGIG (reference sequence). This CDR3 region has 12 residues. As DNA, the CDR3 is TGTGCCCGGGGGCGGGGGGACACTGAAGCTTTCTTT. Residues: CARGRGDTEAFF.

CDR3 region: CASSHGGESSGNTIYF. CDR3 nucleotide sequence: TGTGCCAGCTCACATGGTGGGGAGAGCTCTGGAAACACCATATATTTT. The chain is built from TRBV18 and TRBJ1-3, with no clear D. V shed 4 bases and J shed 0 bases, with 13 bases lying between them. CDR3 length: 16 amino acids. Per germline, CDR1 KGHSH and CDR2 LQKENI.

V and J are TRBV19 and TRBJ1-2; 9 nucleotides line up with TRBD1. CDR3 length: 13 residues. Germline values: CDR1 LNHDA, CDR2 SQIVND (reference sequence). Germline trimming cut 3 bases from V and 7 bases from J; bases unmatched to any gene: 3. The CDR3 region has the DNA TGTGCCAGTAGTATCACAGGGGGCGGTGGCTACACCTTC. This sequence encodes CASSITGGGGYTF. The entire variable domain, with the rest obtained from reference TRBV19 and TRBJ1-2, is as follows: DGGITQSPKYLFRKEGQNVTLSCEQNLNHDAMYWYRQDPGQGLRLIYYSQIVNDFQKGDIAEGYSVSREKKESFPLTVTSAQKNPTAFYLCASSITGGGGYTFGSGTRLTVV.

The V and J genes are TRBV5-1 and TRBJ2-7; 8 bases match TRBD1. The CDR3 has 14 residues. Losses at the gene ends were 4 bases for V and 2 bases for J; bases not matched to a gene: 5. Looked up from germline, CDR1 is SGHRS and CDR2 is YFSETQ. CDR3 DNA sequence: TGCGCCAGCAGCCAGGGACAGGCGGCCTACGAGCAGTACTTC. It encodes CASSQGQAAYEQYF. Variable domain in full (rest from reference TRBV5-1 and TRBJ2-7): KAGVTQTPRYLIKTRGQQVTLSCSPISGHRSVSWYQQTPGQGLQFLFEYFSETQRNKGNFPGRFSGRQFSNSRSEMNVSTLELGDSALYLCASSQGQAAYEQYFGPGTRLTVT.

This sequence joins TRBV19 and TRBJ1-2, with a possible D match to TRBD1 (6 bases). The CDR3 consists of 13 residues. Germline CDR1 is LNHDA and CDR2 is SQIVND (reference sequence). Trimming stripped 9 bases from V and 6 bases from J, with 17 bases between. DNA for the CDR3: TGTGCCAGCCGCGCCCCCGGGGGGCATGGCTACACCTTC. Encoded protein: CASRAPGGHGYTF.

This sequence joins TRBV27 and TRBJ2-5; 15 nucleotides match TRBD2. Germline-derived CDR1 and CDR2 are MNHEY and SMNVEV (reference sequence). Trimming at V came to 2 bases and at J to 7 bases, leaving 2 bases not matched to a gene. This CDR3 contains 15 residues. The CDR3 region is CASSLRTSGGGTQYF. In DNA, the CDR3 is TGTGCCAGCAGTTTACGGACTAGCGGGGGGGGGACCCAGTACTTC.

The chain combines TRBV4-3 with TRBJ1-3; possible D gene TRBD1, 5 bases. Germline V gene sequence: CDR1 LGHNA, CDR2 YSLEER. V gave up 2 bases and J gave up 1 base, with 6 bases separating them. The CDR3 consists of 14 residues. The CDR3 coding sequence is TGCGCCAGCAGCCAACAGGGTTCTGGAAACACCATATATTTT. Translated: CASSQQGSGNTIYF.

The chain joins TRBV2 to TRBJ1-5; 9 nucleotides line up with TRBD1. The V and J ends lost 2 bases and 6 bases, in that order; junction bases with no gene match: 14. Germline CDR1 SNHLY, CDR2 FYNNEI. The CDR3 length is 18 residues. Here the CDR3 reads CASSETGIWGQGSQPQHF. CDR3 nucleotides: TGTGCCAGCAGTGAAACCGGCATTTGGGGACAGGGCAGTCAGCCCCAGCATTTT.

This clone has only a few counts. This sequence joins TRBV14 and TRBJ2-2; TRBD2 might be the D (5 bases). Germline loops: CDR1 SGHDN, CDR2 FVKESK. This CDR3 region has 15 residues. With 4 bases removed from V and 4 bases from J, the gap between germline ends came to 13 bases. The CDR3 spells CASSPPGGRTGELFF. CDR3 bases: TGTGCCAGCAGCCCCCCAGGAGGTCGCACCGGGGAGCTGTTTTTT.

The chain links TRBV7-9 to TRBJ2-2; a possible D gene is TRBD2 (7 bases). Germline-derived CDR1 and CDR2 are SEHNR and FQNEAQ (reference sequence). Trimming shortened V by 1 base and J by 6 bases, and 15 bases separated the two germline ends. CDR3 length: 16 amino acids. CDR3 sequence (DNA): TGTGCCAGCAGCTTAGAGGGGGGGAGACTCGCCGGGGAGCTGTTTTTT. This translates into CASSLEGGRLAGELFF. The full variable domain, in which reference TRBV7-9 and TRBJ2-2 provide the parts outside the CDR3, is DTGVSQNPRHKITKRGQNVTFRCDPISEHNRLYWYRQTLGQGPEFLTYFQNEAQLEKSRLLSDRFSAERPKGSFSTLEIQRTEQGDSAMYLCASSLEGGRLAGELFFGEGSRLTVL.

The chain couples TRBV6-4 to TRBJ1-1; 10 bases match TRBD1. Looked up from germline, CDR1 is MRHNA and CDR2 is SNTAGT. The CDR3 length is 15 residues. V lost 6 bases and J lost 3; bases outside the gene matches: 7. The chain's CDR3 is CASRGQGTVDTEAFF. The CDR3 region has the DNA TGTGCCAGCAGGGGACAGGGGACAGTAGACACTGAAGCTTTCTTT.

The rearrangement links TRBV11-2 to TRBJ2-1; 10 bases are a match to TRBD1. Germline-derived CDR1 and CDR2 are SGHAT and FQNNGV. The CDR3 sequence is 14 residues long. V lost 5 bases and J lost 7; bases outside the gene matches: 5. This CDR3 is CASSLRQGANEQFF. CDR3 in DNA: TGTGCCAGCAGCCTAAGACAGGGGGCAAATGAGCAGTTCTTC. Looking up the rest from reference TRBV11-2 and TRBJ2-1 gives the full variable domain: EAGVAQSPRYKIIEKRQSVAFWCNPISGHATLYWYQQILGQGPKLLIQFQNNGVVDDSQLPKDRFSAERLKGVDSTLKIQPAKLEDSAVYLCASSLRQGANEQFFGPGTRLTVL.

The gene calls are TRBV11-2 and TRBJ2-5; no firm D call. Trimming removed 1 base at V and 1 base at J, with 7 bases between. CDR3 size: 14 residues. The germline CDR1 and CDR2 sequences are SGHAT and FQNNGV. CDR3 region: CASSLATFQETQYF. The DNA of the CDR3 is TGTGCCAGCAGCTTAGCTACATTCCAAGAGACCCAGTACTTC.

A remark on this clone: Relative to the germline gene, one junction end is altered; a read error may explain this. This chain links TRBV29-1 with TRBJ2-1; 9 nucleotides align to TRBD2. Germline V gene data show CDR1 as SQVTM and CDR2 as ANQGSEA. This CDR3 spans 14 amino acids. This CDR3 is CNVDASGIWNEQFF. DNA of the CDR3: TGCAACGTTGACGCTAGCGGGATTTGGAATGAGCAGTTCTTC.

The chain employs TRBV7-2 and TRBJ1-2; D gene uncertain. Trimming removed 2 bases from V and 3 bases from J, with 13 bases in between. CDR1 is SGHTA and CDR2 is FQGNSA in the germline V gene. The CDR3 covers 15 residues. CDR3 in DNA: TGTGCCAGCAGCTTAAGGACCAAGGTGGACTATGGCTACACCTTC. It is translated as CASSLRTKVDYGYTF.